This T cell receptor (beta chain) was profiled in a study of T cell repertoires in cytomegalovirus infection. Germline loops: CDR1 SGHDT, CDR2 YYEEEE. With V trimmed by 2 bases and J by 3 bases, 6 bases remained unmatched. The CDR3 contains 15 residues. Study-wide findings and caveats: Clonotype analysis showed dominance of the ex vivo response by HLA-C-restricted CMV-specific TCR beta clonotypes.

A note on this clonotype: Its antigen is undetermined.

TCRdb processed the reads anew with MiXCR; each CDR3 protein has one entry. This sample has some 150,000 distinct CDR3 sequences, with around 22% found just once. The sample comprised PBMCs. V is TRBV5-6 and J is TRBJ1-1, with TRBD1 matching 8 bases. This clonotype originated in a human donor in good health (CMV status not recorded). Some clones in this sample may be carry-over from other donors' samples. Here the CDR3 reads CASSLPGGEDTEAFF. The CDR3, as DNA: TGTGCCAGCAGCTTACCAGGGGGCGAGGACACTGAAGCTTTCTTT.